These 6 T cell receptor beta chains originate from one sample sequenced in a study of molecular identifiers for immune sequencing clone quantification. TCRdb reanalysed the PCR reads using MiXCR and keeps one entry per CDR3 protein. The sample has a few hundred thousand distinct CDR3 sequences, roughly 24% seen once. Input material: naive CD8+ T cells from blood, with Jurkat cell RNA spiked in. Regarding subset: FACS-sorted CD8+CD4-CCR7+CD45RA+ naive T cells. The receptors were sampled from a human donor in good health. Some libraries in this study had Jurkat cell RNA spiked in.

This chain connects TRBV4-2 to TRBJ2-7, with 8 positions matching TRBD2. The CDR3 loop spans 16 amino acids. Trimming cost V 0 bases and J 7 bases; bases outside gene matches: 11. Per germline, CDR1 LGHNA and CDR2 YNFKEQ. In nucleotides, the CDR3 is TGTGCCAGCAGCCAAGATCACGGGAGGGCCTTCGGAGAGCAGTACTTC. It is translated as CASSQDHGRAFGEQYF.

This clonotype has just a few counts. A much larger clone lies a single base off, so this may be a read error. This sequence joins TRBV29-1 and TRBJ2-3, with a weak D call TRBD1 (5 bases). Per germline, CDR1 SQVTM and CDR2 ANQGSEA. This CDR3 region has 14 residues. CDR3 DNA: TGCAGCGTTGAACGCGACTGGGGCACAGATACGCAGTGTTTT. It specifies CSVERDWGTDTQCF.

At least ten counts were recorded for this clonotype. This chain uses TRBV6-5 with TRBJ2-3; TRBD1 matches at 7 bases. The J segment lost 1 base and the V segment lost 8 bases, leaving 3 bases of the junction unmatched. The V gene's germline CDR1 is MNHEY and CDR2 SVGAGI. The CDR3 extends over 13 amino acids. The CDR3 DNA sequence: TGTGCCAGCGCTGGACAGGGCACAGATACGCAGTATTTT. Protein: CASAGQGTDTQYF.

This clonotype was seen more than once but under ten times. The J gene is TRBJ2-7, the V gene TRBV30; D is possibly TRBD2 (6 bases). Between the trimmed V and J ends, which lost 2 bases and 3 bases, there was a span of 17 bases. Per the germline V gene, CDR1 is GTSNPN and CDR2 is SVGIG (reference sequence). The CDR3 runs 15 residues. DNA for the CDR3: TGTGCCTGGAGTCCTAGCCTAGGAGGGGACTACGAGCAGTACTTC. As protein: CAWSPSLGGDYEQYF.

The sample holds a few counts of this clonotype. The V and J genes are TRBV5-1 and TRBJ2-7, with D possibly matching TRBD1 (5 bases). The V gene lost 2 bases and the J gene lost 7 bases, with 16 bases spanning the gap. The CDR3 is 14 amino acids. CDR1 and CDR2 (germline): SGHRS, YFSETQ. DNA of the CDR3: TGCGCCAGCAGCTTATTTCAGGGAATCGCAGAGCAGTACTTC. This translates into CASSLFQGIAEQYF.

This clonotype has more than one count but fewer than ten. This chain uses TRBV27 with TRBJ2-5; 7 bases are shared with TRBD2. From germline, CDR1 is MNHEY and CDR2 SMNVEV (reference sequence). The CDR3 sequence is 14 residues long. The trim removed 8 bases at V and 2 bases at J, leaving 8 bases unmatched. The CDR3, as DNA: TGTGCCAGCCGAGCTAGCGGAGTACAAGAGACCCAGTACTTC. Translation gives CASRASGVQETQYF.